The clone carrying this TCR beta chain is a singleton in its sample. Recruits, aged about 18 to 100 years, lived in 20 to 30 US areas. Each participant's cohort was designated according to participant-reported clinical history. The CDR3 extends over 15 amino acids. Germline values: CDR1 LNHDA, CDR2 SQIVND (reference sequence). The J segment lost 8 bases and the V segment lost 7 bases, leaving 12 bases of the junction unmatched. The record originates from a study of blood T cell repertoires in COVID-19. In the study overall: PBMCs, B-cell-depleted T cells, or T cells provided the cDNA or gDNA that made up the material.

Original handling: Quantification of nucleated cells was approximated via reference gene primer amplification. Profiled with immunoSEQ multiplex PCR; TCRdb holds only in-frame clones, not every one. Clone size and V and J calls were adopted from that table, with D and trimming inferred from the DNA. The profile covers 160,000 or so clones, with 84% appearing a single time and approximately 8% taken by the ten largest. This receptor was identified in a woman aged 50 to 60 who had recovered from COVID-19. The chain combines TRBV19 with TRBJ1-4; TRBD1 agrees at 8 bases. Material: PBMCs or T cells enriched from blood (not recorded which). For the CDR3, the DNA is TGTGCCAGTAAAACCCCGGGGACAGGAAAGGAAAAACTGTTTTTT. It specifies CASKTPGTGKEKLFF.